These T cell receptor beta chains were read from a single sample in a study of blood T cells in healthy people across ages. TCRdb itself ran the 5' RACE reads through MiXCR, one entry per CDR3 protein. Seen here are around 500,000 distinct CDR3 sequences, around half observed once, and the top ten hold 20% to 25%. Sample: blood. Receptors originate from an elderly man in good health. CDR3s include the opening cysteine and the closing phenylalanine or tryptophan. A D gene is named only where the DNA matches it firmly. Size is stated for part of the rows, as once, few or many counts, or as a class when the clone is expanded.

cdr3_aa cdr3_nt clone_size v_call d_call j_call
CASSLLAGNGYTF TGTGCCAGCAGCCTTCTAGCGGGCAATGGCTACACCTTC NA TRBV7-9 NA TRBJ1-2
CASSLLSPLGTDTQYF TGTGCCAGCAGCTTATTATCCCCCCTGGGCACAGATACGCAGTATTTT few TRBV7-2 NA TRBJ2-3
CASSLRGGEGTDTQYF TGTGCCAGCAGTTTGAGAGGAGGGGAAGGCACAGATACGCAGTATTTT NA TRBV27 NA TRBJ2-3
CASSPEGLDKTGELFF TGTGCCAGCAGCCCCGAGGGGCTGGACAAGACCGGGGAGCTGTTTTTT NA TRBV4-2 NA TRBJ2-2
CASSPLRSSGAIPFNEQFF TGTGCCAGCAGTCCCCTCCGGTCTAGCGGGGCAATCCCCTTCAATGAGCAGTTCTTC NA TRBV28 TRBD2 TRBJ2-1
CASSTRTSASGELFF TGTGCCAGCAGCACCAGGACTAGCGCTTCAGGGGAGCTGTTTTTT NA TRBV3-1 TRBD2 TRBJ2-2
CASSLIDSLGGEQYF TGCGCCAGCAGCTTGATAGACAGCTTGGGGGGCGAGCAGTACTTC NA TRBV5-1 NA TRBJ2-7
CASSPQGAHNYGYTF TGTGCCAGCAGCCCGCAGGGGGCCCACAACTATGGCTACACCTTC NA TRBV27 TRBD1 TRBJ1-2
CASRLRPHRGQTPYEQYF TGTGCCAGCAGACTGCGACCCCACAGGGGCCAAACGCCCTACGAGCAGTACTTC NA TRBV6-2/TRBV6-3 TRBD1 TRBJ2-7
CASSFDRTRRGETQYF TGTGCCAGCAGCTTCGATCGGACTCGTAGGGGGGAGACCCAGTACTTC NA TRBV11-2 NA TRBJ2-5
CASSHPGDNEQFF TGTGCCAGCAGTCATCCGGGGGACAATGAGCAGTTCTTC NA TRBV28 NA TRBJ2-1
CASSLASGTSYEQYF TGCGCCAGCAGCTTGGCTAGCGGCACATCCTACGAGCAGTACTTC NA TRBV5-1 TRBD2 TRBJ2-7
CSALDSTRKGGELFF TGCAGTGCTCTAGATAGCACGCGAAAGGGCGGGGAGCTGTTTTTT NA TRBV20-1 NA TRBJ2-2
CASSLGSGPVYNEQYF TGTGCCAGCAGCTTAGGGTCAGGGCCCGTCTACAATGAGCAGTACTTC NA TRBV7-8 NA TRBJ2-7
CASSRGPRYEQYF TGCGCCAGCAGCCGAGGTCCTCGGTACGAGCAGTACTTC NA TRBV4-3 NA TRBJ2-7